A selection of T cell receptor beta chains follows, all from one sample in a study of cytomegalovirus exposure and HLA in healthy donors. Measured with immunoSEQ multiplex PCR; TCRdb has only the in-frame clones, and not every one. Altogether under 150,000 clones are present, more than 65% being singletons, with the ten largest covering around 2.7%. The material sequenced was PBMCs. The receptors were gathered from a woman aged 55-75 years in good health and CMV-seropositive. CDR3s include the opening cysteine and the closing phenylalanine or tryptophan. A D gene is named only where the DNA matches it firmly. Size is omitted from some rows. Given values are once, few, many or a class for expanded clones.

v_gene	d_gene	abundance	j_gene	CDR3aa	CDR3nt
TRBV19	TRBD1	-	TRBJ1-2	CASSPDDRGLRYGYTF	TGTGCCAGTAGTCCGGACGACAGGGGGCTGCGCTATGGCTACACCTTC
TRBV27	-	-	TRBJ1-5	CASSLRGINQPQHF	TGTGCCAGCAGTTTAAGAGGAATTAATCAGCCCCAGCATTTT
TRBV7-6	TRBD1	-	TRBJ1-3	CASSPQGASGNTIYF	TGTGCCAGCAGTCCACAGGGGGCGTCTGGAAACACCATATATTTT
TRBV5-1	-	-	TRBJ2-3	CASATGPTSTDTQYF	TGCGCCAGCGCAACAGGGCCCACAAGCACAGATACGCAGTATTTT
TRBV28	TRBD1	-	TRBJ2-7	CASSIPGQGPYEQYF	TGTGCCAGCAGTATACCGGGACAGGGCCCATACGAGCAGTACTTC
TRBV5-1	TRBD1	few	TRBJ1-4	CASSLARGRSEKLFF	TGCGCCAGCAGCTTGGCTAGGGGGCGGAGTGAAAAACTGTTTTTT
TRBV2	-	-	TRBJ2-5	CASSESAGQETQYF	TGTGCCAGCAGTGAAAGTGCGGGCCAAGAGACCCAGTACTTC
TRBV11-2	TRBD1	few	TRBJ1-5	CASSSQGAQQPQHF	TGTGCCAGCAGCTCACAGGGGGCTCAACAGCCCCAGCATTTT
TRBV6-5	TRBD1	many	TRBJ1-4	CASSSRQGAFEKLFF	TGTGCCAGCAGCTCCCGACAGGGGGCTTTTGAAAAACTGTTTTTT
TRBV27	-	few	TRBJ1-1	CASSLTGTLMNTEAFF	TGTGCCAGCAGTTTAACAGGGACCCTAATGAACACTGAAGCTTTCTTT
TRBV29-1	-	few	TRBJ1-2	CSVVAGAYGYTF	TGCAGCGTTGTGGCAGGGGCCTATGGCTACACCTTC
TRBV7-9	-	-	TRBJ1-1	CASSLEPGVNTEAFF	TGTGCCAGCAGCTTAGAGCCAGGGGTAAACACTGAAGCTTTCTTT
TRBV5-1	TRBD1	-	TRBJ1-4	CASSPGQGPEKLFF	TGCGCCAGCAGCCCTGGACAGGGCCCAGAAAAACTGTTTTTT
TRBV15	-	-	TRBJ1-2	CATSSYPREGSYGYTF	TGTGCCACCAGCAGTTACCCTCGGGAGGGTTCCTATGGCTACACCTTC
TRBV9	TRBD1	-	TRBJ1-2	CASSGQGKNYGYTF	TGTGCCAGCTCCGGACAGGGTAAGAACTATGGCTACACCTTC
TRBV27	TRBD1	once	TRBJ2-7	CASRGQAWVGQYF	TGTGCCAGCAGGGGACAGGCGTGGGTAGGGCAGTACTTC
TRBV6-4	-	-	TRBJ1-5	CASSSPGRDNQPQHF	TGTGCCAGCAGTTCCCCGGGCAGGGACAATCAGCCCCAGCATTTT
TRBV9	TRBD1	-	TRBJ1-1	CASSLTGTGNTEAFF	TGTGCCAGCAGCCTCACCGGGACAGGAAACACTGAAGCTTTCTTT
TRBV4-2	TRBD1	-	TRBJ1-1	CASSQAGTGAFF	TGTGCCAGCAGCCAAGCCGGGACAGGAGCTTTCTTT
TRBV19	TRBD1	once	TRBJ1-6	CASRITGENSPLHF	TGTGCCAGTAGGATAACAGGGGAGAATTCACCCCTCCACTTT
TRBV6-5	TRBD2	-	TRBJ2-3	CASSYGRAPLTDTQYF	TGTGCCAGCAGTTACGGGAGGGCCCCCCTCACAGATACGCAGTATTTT
TRBV19	TRBD1	-	TRBJ1-5	CASRATGGNQPQHF	TGTGCCAGTAGAGCAACAGGGGGTAATCAGCCCCAGCATTTT
TRBV7-9	-	-	TRBJ2-6	CATPSGFSGANVLTF	TGTGCCACCCCTTCAGGGTTTTCTGGGGCCAACGTCCTGACTTTC
TRBV10-3	-	once	TRBJ1-2	CASLWNRDDLYGYTF	TGTGCCAGCCTGTGGAACAGGGATGACCTCTATGGCTACACCTTC
TRBV9	-	once	TRBJ1-2	CASSVAIETHYGYTF	TGTGCCAGCAGCGTAGCTATCGAAACCCACTATGGCTACACCTTC
TRBV19	TRBD1	once	TRBJ2-3	CASSIDFGTGVSDTQYF	TGTGCCAGTAGTATAGATTTTGGGACAGGGGTCTCAGATACGCAGTATTTT
TRBV7-8	TRBD2	-	TRBJ2-7	CASRPGTNYEQYF	TGTGCCAGCAGACCCGGGACTAACTACGAGCAGTACTTC
TRBV6-5	-	-	TRBJ1-3	CASSRLLFSGNTIYF	TGTGCCAGCAGCCGACTGCTGTTCTCTGGAAACACCATATATTTT
TRBV5-1	-	-	TRBJ2-2	CASSLGARVNTGELFF	TGCGCCAGCAGCCTGGGGGCGCGGGTGAACACCGGGGAGCTGTTTTTT
TRBV6-1	-	few	TRBJ1-3	CASSEATASGNTIYF	TGTGCCAGCAGTGAAGCAACAGCCTCTGGAAACACCATATATTTT
TRBV7-2	-	-	TRBJ2-6	CASSLTGAGANVLTF	TGTGCCAGCAGCTTAACCGGGGCTGGGGCCAACGTCCTGACTTTC
TRBV7-2	TRBD1	-	TRBJ2-5	CASSRQGGQETQYF	TGTGCCAGCAGCCGACAGGGGGGACAAGAGACCCAGTACTTC
TRBV6-1	TRBD2	-	TRBJ2-2	CASSEVILAGALTGELFF	TGTGCCAGCAGTGAAGTCATACTAGCGGGGGCCCTCACCGGGGAGCTGTTTTTT
TRBV7-8	-	-	TRBJ1-2	CASTPGGTSNYGYTF	TGTGCCAGCACCCCCGGGGGGACGAGTAACTATGGCTACACCTTC
TRBV10-3	TRBD1	-	TRBJ1-2	CATSGTATINYGYTF	TGTGCCACCTCGGGGACAGCCACGATTAACTATGGCTACACCTTC
TRBV7-8	-	-	TRBJ1-4	CASSSAGFHEKLFF	TGTGCCAGCAGCTCCGCCGGGTTCCATGAAAAACTGTTTTTT